The clone carrying this TCR beta chain was seen more than once but under ten times. Its antigen is currently unknown. The sample is drawn from a study of CD8 T cells in ankylosing spondylitis. The V and J ends lost 3 bases and 3 bases respectively, with 12 bases between them. This CDR3 contains 14 residues. Germline V gene data show CDR1 as LGHNA and CDR2 as YSLEER. Findings of the study overall: Ankylosing spondylitis blood seemed to carry a telltale TCR beta motif made of roughly eight highly homologous variants.

From the 5' RACE reads, TCRdb called clonotypes with MiXCR, one entry per CDR3 protein. The repertoire holds about 700,000 distinct CDR3 sequences, with under 20% as singletons. The sequence was obtained from a male donor with ankylosing spondylitis. The source material was blood, either unsorted or a sorted T cell fraction (not recorded which). The chain combines TRBV4-3 with TRBJ2-7; D is ambiguous. The CDR3 loop reads CASSQAPGLYEQYF. Here the CDR3 DNA reads TGCGCCAGCAGCCAGGCCCCAGGCCTCTACGAGCAGTACTTC.